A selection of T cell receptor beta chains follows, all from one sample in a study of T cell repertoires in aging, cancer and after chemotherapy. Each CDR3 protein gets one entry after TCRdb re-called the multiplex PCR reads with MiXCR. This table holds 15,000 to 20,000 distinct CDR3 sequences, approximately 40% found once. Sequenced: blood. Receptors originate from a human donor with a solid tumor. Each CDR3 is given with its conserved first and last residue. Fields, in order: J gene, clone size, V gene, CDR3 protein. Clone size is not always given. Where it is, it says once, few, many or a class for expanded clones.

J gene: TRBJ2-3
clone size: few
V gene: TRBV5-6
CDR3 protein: CASSLFTGAASTDTQYF

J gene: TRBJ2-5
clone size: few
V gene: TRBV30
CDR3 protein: CAWRVWGSETQYF

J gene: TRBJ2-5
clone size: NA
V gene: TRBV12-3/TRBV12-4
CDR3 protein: CASRKQGSQETQYF

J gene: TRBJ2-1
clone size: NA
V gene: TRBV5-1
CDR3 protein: CASSGGGGESYNEQFF

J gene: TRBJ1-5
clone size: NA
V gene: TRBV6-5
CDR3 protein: CASSERSNQPQHF

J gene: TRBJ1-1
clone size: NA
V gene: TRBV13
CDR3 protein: CASSLEEGVNTEAFF

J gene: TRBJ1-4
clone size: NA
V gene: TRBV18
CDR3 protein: CASSPVDEKLFF

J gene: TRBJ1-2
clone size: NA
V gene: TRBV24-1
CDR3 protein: CATSDWDRGGFGYTF

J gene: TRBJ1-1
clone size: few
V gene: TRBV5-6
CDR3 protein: CASSSDYGTANTEAFF

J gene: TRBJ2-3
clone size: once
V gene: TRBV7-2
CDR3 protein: CASIETRPDTQYF

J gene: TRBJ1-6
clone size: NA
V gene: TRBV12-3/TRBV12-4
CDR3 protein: CASSLNGVSNSPLHF

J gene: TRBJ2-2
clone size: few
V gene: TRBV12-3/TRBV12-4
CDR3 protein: CASSLAGGSGELFF

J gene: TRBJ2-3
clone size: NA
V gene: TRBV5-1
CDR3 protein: CASRKEQGGGDTQYF

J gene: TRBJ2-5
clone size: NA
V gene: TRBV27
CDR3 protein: CASSSGQGATETQYF

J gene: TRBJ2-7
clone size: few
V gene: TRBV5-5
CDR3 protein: CASSLLYRSYEQYF

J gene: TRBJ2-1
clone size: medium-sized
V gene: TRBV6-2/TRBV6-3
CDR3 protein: CASSYGAETDEQFF

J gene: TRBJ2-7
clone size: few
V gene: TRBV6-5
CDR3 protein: CASSYGGMGAYEQYF

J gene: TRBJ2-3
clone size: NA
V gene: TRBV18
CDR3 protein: CASSPATAAGDTQYF

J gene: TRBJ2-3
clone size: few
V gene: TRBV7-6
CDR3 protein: CASSLGRGQSGYTDTQYF

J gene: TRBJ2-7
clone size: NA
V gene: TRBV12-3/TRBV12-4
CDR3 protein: CASSLERTSPQYF

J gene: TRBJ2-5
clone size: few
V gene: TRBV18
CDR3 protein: CASSPRRGSETQYF

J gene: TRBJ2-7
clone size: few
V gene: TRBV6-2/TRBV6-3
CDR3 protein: CASSNGLAGGPWEQYF

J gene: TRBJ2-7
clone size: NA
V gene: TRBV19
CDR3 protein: CASGGLQPYEQYF

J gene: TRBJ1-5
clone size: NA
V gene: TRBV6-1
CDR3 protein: CASSVRRIDRGNHPQHF

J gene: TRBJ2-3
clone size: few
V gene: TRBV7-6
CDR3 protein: CASSFGIGSGGARNTQYF

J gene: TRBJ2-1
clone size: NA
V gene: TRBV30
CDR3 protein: CAWSDRRKYNEQFF

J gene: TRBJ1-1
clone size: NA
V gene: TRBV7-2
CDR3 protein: CASGSLPPEAFF

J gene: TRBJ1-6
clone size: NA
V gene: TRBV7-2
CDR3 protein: CASSLDYNSPLHF

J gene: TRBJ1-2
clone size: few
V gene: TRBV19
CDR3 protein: CASTPTDYGYTF

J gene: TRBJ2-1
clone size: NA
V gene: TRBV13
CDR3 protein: CASSPGTGYNEQFF

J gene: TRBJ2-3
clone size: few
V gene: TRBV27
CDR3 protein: CASRGRGTDTQYF